These T cell receptor beta chains were read from a single sample in a study of PD-1 blockade in classical Hodgkin lymphoma. The protocol was immunoSEQ multiplex PCR, while the TCRdb copy is restricted to in-frame clones and leaves out a portion. Seen here are approximately 57,000 clones, approximately 89% observed once, and the top ten hold about 9.4%. The material was peripheral blood mononuclear cells (PBMCs), obtained before the second cycle of nivolumab. These receptors were taken from a human donor with classical Hodgkin lymphoma. CDR3s include the opening cysteine and the closing phenylalanine or tryptophan. D genes are given only for firm matches. Part of the rows lack a size; the others show once, few, many or a class for expanded clones.

D gene	J gene	clone size	V gene	CDR3 DNA	CDR3 protein
TRBD1	TRBJ2-3	NA	TRBV7-3	TGTGCCAGCAGCTTAACGAAGGGGGCAGGAGATACGCAGTATTTT	CASSLTKGAGDTQYF
NA	TRBJ2-5	NA	TRBV11-2	TGTGCCAGCAGCTTAGGGGGGCGCCTAGAAGAGACCCAGTACTTC	CASSLGGRLEETQYF
TRBD2	TRBJ2-1	once	TRBV5-1	TGCGCCAGCAGCTTCTGGCGGGAGGCCCCCCACAATGAGCAGTTCTTC	CASSFWREAPHNEQFF
NA	TRBJ2-7	NA	TRBV28	TGTGCCAGCAGCCTTAGTACCAAAATGGCCGTCAATTGGGGGACCTCCTACGAGCAGTACTTC	CASSLSTKMAVNWGTSYEQYF
NA	TRBJ1-2	NA	TRBV19	TGTGCCAGTAGTATAGCCCTGACAACCTATGGCTACACCTTC	CASSIALTTYGYTF
NA	TRBJ2-1	few	TRBV28	TGTGCCAGCAGTTTCTTGGATCCTAAGGGGAGCAATGAGCAGTTCTTC	CASSFLDPKGSNEQFF
NA	TRBJ2-5	NA	TRBV29-1	TGCAGCGTTGAAGGGGCTAGTCCCTCCCAAGAGACCCAGTACTTC	CSVEGASPSQETQYF
NA	TRBJ2-3	once	TRBV7-8	TGTGCCAGCAGCTTATTGGAGCGGGCCACAGATACGCAGTATTTT	CASSLLERATDTQYF
NA	TRBJ2-5	NA	TRBV6-1	TGTGCCAGCAGTGGGTATAGCGGCGGAGAAGAGACCCAGTACTTC	CASSGYSGGEETQYF
NA	TRBJ2-7	NA	TRBV30	TGTGCCTGGAGCGGAGGGCCCTACGAGCAGTACTTC	CAWSGGPYEQYF
TRBD2	TRBJ2-5	once	TRBV15	TGTGCCACCAGCAGCCCTAGCGGGGTATGGCGCCAAGAGACCCAGTACTTC	CATSSPSGVWRQETQYF